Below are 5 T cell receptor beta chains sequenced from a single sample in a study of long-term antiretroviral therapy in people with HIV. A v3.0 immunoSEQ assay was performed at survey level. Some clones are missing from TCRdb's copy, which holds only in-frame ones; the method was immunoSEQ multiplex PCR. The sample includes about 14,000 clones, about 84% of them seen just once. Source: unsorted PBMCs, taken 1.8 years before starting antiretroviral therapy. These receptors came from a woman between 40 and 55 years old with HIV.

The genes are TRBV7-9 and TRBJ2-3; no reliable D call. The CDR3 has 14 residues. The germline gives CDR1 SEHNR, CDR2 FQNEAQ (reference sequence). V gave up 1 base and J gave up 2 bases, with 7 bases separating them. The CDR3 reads CASSLGGYTDTQYF. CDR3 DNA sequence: TGTGCCAGCAGCTTAGGGGGATACACAGATACGCAGTATTTT.

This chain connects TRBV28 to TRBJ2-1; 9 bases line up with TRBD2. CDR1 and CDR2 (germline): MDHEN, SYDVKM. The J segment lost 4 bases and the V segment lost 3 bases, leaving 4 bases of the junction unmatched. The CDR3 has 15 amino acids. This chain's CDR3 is CASSFLAGRYNEQFF. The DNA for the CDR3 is TGTGCCAGCAGTTTCCTAGCGGGAAGGTACAATGAGCAGTTCTTC. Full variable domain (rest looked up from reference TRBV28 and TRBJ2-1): DVKVTQSSRYLVKRTGEKVFLECVQDMDHENMFWYRQDPGLGLRLIYFSYDVKMKEKGDIPEGYSVSREKKERFSLILESASTNQTSMYLCASSFLAGRYNEQFFGPGTRLTVL.

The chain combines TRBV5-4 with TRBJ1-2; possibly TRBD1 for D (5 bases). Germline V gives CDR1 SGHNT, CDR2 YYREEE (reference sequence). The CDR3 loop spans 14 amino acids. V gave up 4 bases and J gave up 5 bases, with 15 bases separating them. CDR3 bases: TGTGCCAGCAGCATTGGACAAGTAGGGTATGGCTACACCTTC. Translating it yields CASSIGQVGYGYTF. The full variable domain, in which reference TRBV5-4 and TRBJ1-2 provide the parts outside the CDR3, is ETGVTQSPTHLIKTRGQQVTLRCSSQSGHNTVSWYQQALGQGPQFIFQYYREEENGRGNFPPRFSGLQFPNYSSELNVNALELDDSALYLCASSIGQVGYGYTFGSGTRLTVV.

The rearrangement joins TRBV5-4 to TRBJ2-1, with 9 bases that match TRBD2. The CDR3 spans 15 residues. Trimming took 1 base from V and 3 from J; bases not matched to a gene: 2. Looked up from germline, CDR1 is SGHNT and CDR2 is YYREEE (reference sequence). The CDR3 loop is CASSLKREVYNEQFF. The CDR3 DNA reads TGTGCCAGCAGCTTGAAGCGGGAGGTCTACAATGAGCAGTTCTTC. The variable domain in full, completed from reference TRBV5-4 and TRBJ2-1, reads ETGVTQSPTHLIKTRGQQVTLRCSSQSGHNTVSWYQQALGQGPQFIFQYYREEENGRGNFPPRFSGLQFPNYSSELNVNALELDDSALYLCASSLKREVYNEQFFGPGTRLTVL.

CDR3 sequence: CASRTGGPGYTF. In DNA, the CDR3 is TGTGCCAGCAGGACAGGGGGGCCTGGCTACACCTTC. V usage is TRBV2 and J usage is TRBJ1-2; 9 positions agree with TRBD1. The CDR3 spans 12 residues. Trimming cost V 6 bases and J 7 bases; bases outside gene matches: 3. Germline V gene sequence: CDR1 SNHLY, CDR2 FYNNEI.